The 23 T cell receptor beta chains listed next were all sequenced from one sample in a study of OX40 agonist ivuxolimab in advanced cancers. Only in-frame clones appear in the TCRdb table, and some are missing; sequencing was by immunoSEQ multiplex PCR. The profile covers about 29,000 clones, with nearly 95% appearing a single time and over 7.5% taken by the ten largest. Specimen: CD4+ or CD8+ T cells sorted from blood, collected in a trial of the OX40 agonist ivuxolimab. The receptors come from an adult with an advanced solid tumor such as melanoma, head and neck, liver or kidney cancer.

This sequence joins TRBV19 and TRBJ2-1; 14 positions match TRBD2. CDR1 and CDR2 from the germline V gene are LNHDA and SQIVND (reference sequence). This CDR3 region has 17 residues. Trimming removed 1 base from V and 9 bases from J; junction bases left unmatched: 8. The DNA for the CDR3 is TGTGCCAGTAGTATAGTGGGGACTAGCGGGAGAGGCGGTGAGCAGTTCTTC. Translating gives CASSIVGTSGRGGEQFF.

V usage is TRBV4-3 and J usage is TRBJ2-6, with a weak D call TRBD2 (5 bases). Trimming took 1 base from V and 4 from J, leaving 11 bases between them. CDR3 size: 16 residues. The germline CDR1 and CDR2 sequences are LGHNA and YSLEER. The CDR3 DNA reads TGCGCCAGCAGCCAAGTGGAGGTAACCGGGGCCAACGTCCTGACTTTC. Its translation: CASSQVEVTGANVLTF.

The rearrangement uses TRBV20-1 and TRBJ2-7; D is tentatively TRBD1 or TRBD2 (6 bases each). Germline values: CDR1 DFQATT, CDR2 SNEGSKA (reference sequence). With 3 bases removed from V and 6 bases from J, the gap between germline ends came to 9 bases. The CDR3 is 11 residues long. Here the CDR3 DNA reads TGCAGTGCTAGGAGGGGGGTCGAGCAGTACTTC. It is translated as CSARRGVEQYF.

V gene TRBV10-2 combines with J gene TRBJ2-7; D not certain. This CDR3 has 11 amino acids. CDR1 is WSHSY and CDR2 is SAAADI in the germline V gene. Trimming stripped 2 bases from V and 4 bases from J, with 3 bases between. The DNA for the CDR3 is TGCGCCAGCAGTGAGGGATACGAGCAGTACTTC. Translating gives CASSEGYEQYF.

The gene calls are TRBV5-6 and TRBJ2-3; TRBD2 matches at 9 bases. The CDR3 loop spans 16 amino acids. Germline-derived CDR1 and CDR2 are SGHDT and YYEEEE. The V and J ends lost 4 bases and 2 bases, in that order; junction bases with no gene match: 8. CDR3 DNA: TGTGCCAGCAGCCCGAGGGGACTAGCAGCCACAGATACGCAGTATTTT. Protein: CASSPRGLAATDTQYF.

This chain's CDR3 is CASNSGQGAGYEQYF. CDR3 nucleotides: TGCGCCAGCAATTCAGGACAGGGGGCAGGCTACGAGCAGTACTTC. The chain recombines TRBV10-2 with TRBJ2-7; 11 bases map to TRBD1. V shed 7 bases and J 3 bases; nucleotides not matched to a gene: 8. This CDR3 contains 15 residues. CDR1 is WSHSY, CDR2 SAAADI, per germline.

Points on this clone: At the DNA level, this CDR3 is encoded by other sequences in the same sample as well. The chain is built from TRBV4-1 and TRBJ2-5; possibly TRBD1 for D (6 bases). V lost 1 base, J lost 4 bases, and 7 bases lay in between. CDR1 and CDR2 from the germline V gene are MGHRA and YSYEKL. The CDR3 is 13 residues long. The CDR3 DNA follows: TGCGCCAGCAGCCAAGCCAGGGGAGAGACCCAGTACTTC. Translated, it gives CASSQARGETQYF.

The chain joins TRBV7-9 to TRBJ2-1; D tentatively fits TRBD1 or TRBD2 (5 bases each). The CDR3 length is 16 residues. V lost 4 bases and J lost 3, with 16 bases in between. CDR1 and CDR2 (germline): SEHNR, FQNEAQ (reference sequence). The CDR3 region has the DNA TGTGCCAGCAGCTACCTTCCTGGGACCCTCTACAATGAGCAGTTCTTC. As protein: CASSYLPGTLYNEQFF.

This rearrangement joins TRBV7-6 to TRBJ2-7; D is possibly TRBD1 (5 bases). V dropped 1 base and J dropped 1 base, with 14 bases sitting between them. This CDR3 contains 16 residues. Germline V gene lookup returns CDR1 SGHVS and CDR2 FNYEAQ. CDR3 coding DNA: TGTGCCAGCAGCTTAGGGGTGGGGCCTTCATCCTACGAGCAGTACTTC. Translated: CASSLGVGPSSYEQYF.

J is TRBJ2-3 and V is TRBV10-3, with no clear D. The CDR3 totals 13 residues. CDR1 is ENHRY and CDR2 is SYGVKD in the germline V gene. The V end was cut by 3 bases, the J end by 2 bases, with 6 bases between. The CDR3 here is CAISDSITDTQYF. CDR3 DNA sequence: TGTGCCATCAGTGACTCCATCACAGATACGCAGTATTTT.

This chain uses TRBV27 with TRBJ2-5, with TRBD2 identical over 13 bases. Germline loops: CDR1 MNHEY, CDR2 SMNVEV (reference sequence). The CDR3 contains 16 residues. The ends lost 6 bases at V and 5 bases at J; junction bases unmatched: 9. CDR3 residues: CASSRRGLAGRETQYF. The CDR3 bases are TGTGCCAGCAGCCGCCGGGGACTAGCGGGGCGGGAGACCCAGTACTTC.

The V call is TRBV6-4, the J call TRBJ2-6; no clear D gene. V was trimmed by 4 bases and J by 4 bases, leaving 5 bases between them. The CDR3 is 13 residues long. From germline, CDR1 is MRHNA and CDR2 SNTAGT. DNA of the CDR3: TGTGCCAGCAGTGCGAGAGGGGCCAACGTCCTGACTTTC. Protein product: CASSARGANVLTF.

The CDR3 loop is CASSTLSGSGTDTQYF. The CDR3 DNA sequence: TGTGCCAGTAGTACCCTTAGCGGGAGTGGGACAGATACGCAGTATTTT. This sequence joins TRBV19 and TRBJ2-3; 9 bases line up with TRBD2. Unmatched junction bases numbered 8, after V lost 4 bases and J lost 3 bases. The germline gives CDR1 LNHDA, CDR2 SQIVND (reference sequence). The CDR3 contains 16 residues.

Here the CDR3 DNA reads TGTGCCACCAGCAGGCGGCGGGGGCCTTCATACAATGAGCAGTTCTTC. The encoded protein is CATSRRRGPSYNEQFF. The chain is built from TRBV15 and TRBJ2-1; TRBD2 might be the D (7 bases). Trimming removed 3 bases at V and 4 bases at J, with 16 bases between. The germline gives CDR1 LNHNV, CDR2 YYDKDF (reference sequence). The CDR3 has 16 amino acids.

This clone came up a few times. Here the CDR3 reads CASRQWGGGNTEAFF. CDR3 bases: TGTGCCAGCAGACAGTGGGGAGGTGGCAACACTGAAGCTTTCTTT. The chain has TRBV2 and TRBJ1-1, with D unclear. V shed 6 bases and J shed 2 bases, with 16 bases lying between them. Germline values: CDR1 SNHLY, CDR2 FYNNEI. This CDR3 has 15 amino acids.

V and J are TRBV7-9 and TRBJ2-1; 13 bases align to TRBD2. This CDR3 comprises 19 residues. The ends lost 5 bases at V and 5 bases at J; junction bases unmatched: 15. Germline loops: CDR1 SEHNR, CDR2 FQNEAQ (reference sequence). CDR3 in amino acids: CASSPRLGGTSGEHNEQFF. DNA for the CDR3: TGTGCCAGCAGCCCCCGTTTGGGCGGGACTAGCGGGGAACACAATGAGCAGTTCTTC.

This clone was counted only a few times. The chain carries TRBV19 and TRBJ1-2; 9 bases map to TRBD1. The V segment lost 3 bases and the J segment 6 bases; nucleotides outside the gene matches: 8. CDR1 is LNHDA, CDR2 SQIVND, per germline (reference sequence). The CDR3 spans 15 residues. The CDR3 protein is CASSIGQGSPNGYTF. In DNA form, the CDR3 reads TGTGCCAGTAGTATTGGACAGGGGTCCCCAAATGGCTACACCTTC.

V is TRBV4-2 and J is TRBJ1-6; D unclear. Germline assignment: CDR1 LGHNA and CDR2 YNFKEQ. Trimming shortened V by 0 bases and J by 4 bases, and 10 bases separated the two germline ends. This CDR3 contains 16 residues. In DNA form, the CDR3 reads TGTGCCAGCAGCCAAGATGGGCCCCTATATAATTCACCCCTCCACTTT. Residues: CASSQDGPLYNSPLHF.

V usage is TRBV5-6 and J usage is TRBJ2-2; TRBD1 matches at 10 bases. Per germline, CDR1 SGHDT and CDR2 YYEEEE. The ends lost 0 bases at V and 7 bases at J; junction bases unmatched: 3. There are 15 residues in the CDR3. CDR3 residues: CASSLGQGAVGELFF. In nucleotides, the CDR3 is TGTGCCAGCAGCTTGGGACAGGGGGCGGTCGGGGAGCTGTTTTTT.

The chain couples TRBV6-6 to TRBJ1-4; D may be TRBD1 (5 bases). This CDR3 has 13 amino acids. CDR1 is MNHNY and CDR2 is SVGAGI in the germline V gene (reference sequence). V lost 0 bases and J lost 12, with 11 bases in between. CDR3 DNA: TGTGCCAGCAGTTACTCGATACAGGCCGAACTGTTTTTT. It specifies CASSYSIQAELFF.

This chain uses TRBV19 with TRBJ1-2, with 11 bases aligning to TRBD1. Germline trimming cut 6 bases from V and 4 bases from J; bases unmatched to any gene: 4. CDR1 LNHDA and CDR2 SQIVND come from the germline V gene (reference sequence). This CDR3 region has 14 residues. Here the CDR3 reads CASRGQGGGYGYTF. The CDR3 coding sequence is TGTGCCAGTAGGGGACAGGGGGGTGGCTATGGCTACACCTTC.

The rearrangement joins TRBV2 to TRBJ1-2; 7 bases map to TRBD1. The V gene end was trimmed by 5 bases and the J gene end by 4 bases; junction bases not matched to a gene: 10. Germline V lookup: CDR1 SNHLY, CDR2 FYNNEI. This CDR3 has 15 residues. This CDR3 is CASSPLTGTGYGYTF. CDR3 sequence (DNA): TGTGCCAGCAGTCCCCTGACAGGGACGGGCTATGGCTACACCTTC.

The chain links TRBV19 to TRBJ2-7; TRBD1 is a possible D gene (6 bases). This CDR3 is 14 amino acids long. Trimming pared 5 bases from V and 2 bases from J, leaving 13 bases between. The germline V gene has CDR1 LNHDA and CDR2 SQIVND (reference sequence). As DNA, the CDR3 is TGTGCCAGTAGTGTATACAGGGACACCTACGAGCAGTACTTC. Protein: CASSVYRDTYEQYF.